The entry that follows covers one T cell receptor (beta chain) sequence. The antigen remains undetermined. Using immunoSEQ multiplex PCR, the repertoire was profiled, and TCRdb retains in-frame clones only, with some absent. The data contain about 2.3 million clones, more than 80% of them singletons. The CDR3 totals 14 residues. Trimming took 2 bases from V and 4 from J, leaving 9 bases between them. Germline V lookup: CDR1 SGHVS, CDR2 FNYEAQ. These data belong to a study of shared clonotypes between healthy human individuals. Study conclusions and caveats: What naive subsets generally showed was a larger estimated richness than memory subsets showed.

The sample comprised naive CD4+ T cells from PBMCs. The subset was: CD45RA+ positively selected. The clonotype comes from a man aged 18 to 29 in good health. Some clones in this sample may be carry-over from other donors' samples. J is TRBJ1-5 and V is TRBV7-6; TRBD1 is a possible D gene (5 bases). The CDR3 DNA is TGTGCCAGCAGCTTAAGAGGGGTTAATCAGCCCCAGCATTTT. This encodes CASSLRGVNQPQHF.